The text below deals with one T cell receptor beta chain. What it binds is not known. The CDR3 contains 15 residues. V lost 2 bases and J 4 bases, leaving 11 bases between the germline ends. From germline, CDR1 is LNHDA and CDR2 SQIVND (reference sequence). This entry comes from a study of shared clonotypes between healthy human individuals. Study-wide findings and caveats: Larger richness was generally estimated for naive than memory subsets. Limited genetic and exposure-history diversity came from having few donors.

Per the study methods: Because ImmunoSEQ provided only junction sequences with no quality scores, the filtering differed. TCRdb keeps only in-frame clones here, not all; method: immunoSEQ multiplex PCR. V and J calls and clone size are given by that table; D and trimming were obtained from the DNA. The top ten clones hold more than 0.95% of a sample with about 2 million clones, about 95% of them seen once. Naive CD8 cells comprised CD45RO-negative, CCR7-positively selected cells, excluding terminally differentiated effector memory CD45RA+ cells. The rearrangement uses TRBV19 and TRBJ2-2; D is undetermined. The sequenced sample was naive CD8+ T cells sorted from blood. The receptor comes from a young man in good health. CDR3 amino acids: CASSIQDWGTGELFF. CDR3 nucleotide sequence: TGTGCCAGTAGTATACAGGATTGGGGCACCGGGGAGCTGTTTTTT.